The clone carrying this T cell receptor (beta chain) showed up many times. The data were taken from a study of T cells in Graves' hyperthyroidism and ophthalmopathy. Each person with ophthalmopathy scored at least 3 on the Clinical Activity Score, reached NOSPECS grade 4 or higher, and had been ill under 3 months. The TCR beta CDR3 regions underwent amplification using RNA transcripts as the source. The primer set for the first-round RT-PCR of the TCR CDR3 was HTBI. MiXCR, applied by TCRdb to the multiplex PCR reads, yields one record per CDR3 protein. The table includes roughly 500,000 distinct CDR3 sequences, around 22% detected once. Material: blood. The origin of this receptor is a woman aged 25-40 years with Graves' ophthalmopathy.

As DNA, the CDR3 is TGTGCCAGCAGTTGGGGTGCCCCCTCCTACGAGCAGTACTTC. Protein sequence: CASSWGAPSYEQYF. The genes are TRBV6-5 and TRBJ2-7; D is uncertain. CDR1 is MNHEY, CDR2 SVGAGI, per germline. The CDR3 extends over 14 amino acids. The V end lost 4 bases, the J end lost 0 bases, and 10 bases lay between the germline ends.